The rows below give T cell receptor beta chains drawn from one sample of a study of OX40 agonist ivuxolimab in advanced cancers. The method was immunoSEQ multiplex PCR; TCRdb's version includes in-frame clones alone and lacks a portion of them. Among about 52,000 clones listed, about 86% were seen once. Material: CD4+ or CD8+ T cells sorted from blood, obtained in a trial of the OX40 agonist ivuxolimab. The receptors come from an adult with an advanced solid tumor such as melanoma, head and neck, liver or kidney cancer. Both conserved end residues are part of each CDR3. The order of the fields is J gene, CDR3 length, V gene, D gene, clone size, CDR3 DNA, CDR3 protein. A D gene is named only where the DNA matches it firmly. Size tells how often a clone was seen (once, few, many) or the class of an expanded clone, and some rows leave it out.

J: TRBJ1-4
length: 15
V: TRBV5-1
D: -
size: -
DNA: TGCGCCAGCAGCCCTGAACAGAGCGGAGACGGAAAACTGTTTTTT
CDR3: CASSPEQSGDGKLFF

J: TRBJ2-5
length: 13
V: TRBV7-9
D: -
size: -
DNA: TGTGCCAGCAGCTTAGCTCTAGAAGAGACCCAATACTTC
CDR3: CASSLALEETQYF

J: TRBJ1-6
length: 14
V: TRBV7-9
D: -
size: -
DNA: TGTGCCAGCAACCGGGACGGGGATAGTTCACCCCTCCACTTT
CDR3: CASNRDGDSSPLHF

J: TRBJ1-1
length: 13
V: TRBV29-1
D: -
size: -
DNA: TGCAGCGTTGAACGGGGGATCAGGGAGGAAGCTTTCTTT
CDR3: CSVERGIREEAFF

J: TRBJ1-5
length: 16
V: TRBV7-9
D: -
size: -
DNA: TGTGCCAGCAGCTTAGCCTTGACAGATTCCCATCAGCCCCAGCATTTT
CDR3: CASSLALTDSHQPQHF

J: TRBJ1-2
length: 13
V: TRBV18
D: -
size: -
DNA: TGTGCCAGCTCACCAACAGAAAACTATGGCTACACCTTC
CDR3: CASSPTENYGYTF

J: TRBJ1-2
length: 14
V: TRBV29-1
D: TRBD1
size: -
DNA: TGCAGCGTTGAAAAGGGCAGGGGGCAGGGTGGCTACACCTTC
CDR3: CSVEKGRGQGGYTF

J: TRBJ1-6
length: 17
V: TRBV4-1
D: -
size: -
DNA: TGCGCCAGCAGCCAAGAAGGGCAGACCGGGAATAATTCACCCCTCCACTTT
CDR3: CASSQEGQTGNNSPLHF

J: TRBJ2-7
length: 13
V: TRBV7-2
D: -
size: few
DNA: TGTGCCAGCAGCTCATGGCCCACCTACGAGCAGTACTTC
CDR3: CASSSWPTYEQYF

J: TRBJ2-7
length: 13
V: TRBV6-6
D: -
size: once
DNA: TGTGCCAGCAGACGAATGAGCTCCTACGAGCAGTACTTC
CDR3: CASRRMSSYEQYF

J: TRBJ2-2
length: 16
V: TRBV7-8
D: -
size: -
DNA: TGTGCCAGCAGCTTAGCAGGAAGGCAGAACACCGGGGAGCTGTTTTTT
CDR3: CASSLAGRQNTGELFF

J: TRBJ2-1
length: 15
V: TRBV7-6
D: -
size: -
DNA: TGTGCCAGCAGCTTATACCTGGACCCCCACATGGAGCAGTTCTTC
CDR3: CASSLYLDPHMEQFF

J: TRBJ1-5
length: 15
V: TRBV2
D: TRBD1
size: once
DNA: TGTGCCAGCAGGAGGGGACAGGGAGCTAATCAGCCCCAGCATTTT
CDR3: CASRRGQGANQPQHF

J: TRBJ1-2
length: 13
V: TRBV5-6
D: -
size: -
DNA: TGTGCCAGCAGCTTGAACAATATCTATGGCTACACCTTC
CDR3: CASSLNNIYGYTF

J: TRBJ2-6
length: 16
V: TRBV9
D: -
size: -
DNA: TGTGCCAGCAGCGTAGCCACTTTTTATGGGGCCAACGTCCTGACTTTC
CDR3: CASSVATFYGANVLTF